The 27 T cell receptor beta chains listed next were all sequenced from one sample in a study of shared clonotypes between healthy human individuals. The naive CD8 population came from CD45RO-negative cells selected for CCR7, without terminally differentiated effector memory CD45RA+ cells. Sequencing was performed with immunoSEQ multiplex PCR; in TCRdb, only in-frame clones are kept and a portion is missing. The data contain about 2 million clones, about 95% of them singletons. Specimen: naive CD8+ T cells sorted from blood. These receptor sequences come from a young man in good health.

This chain links TRBV9 with TRBJ1-1; possibly TRBD1 for D (5 bases). The germline V and J ends were trimmed by 0 bases and 11 bases, with 17 bases remaining between them. CDR1 and CDR2 from the germline V gene are SGDLS and YYNGEE. This CDR3 contains 14 residues. CDR3 DNA: TGTGCCAGCAGCGTAGGGGACGAGGCCTGGGGGGCTTTCTTT. As protein: CASSVGDEAWGAFF.

This clone was counted once. The J gene is TRBJ2-7, the V gene TRBV13; 7 nucleotides agree with TRBD1. The CDR3 consists of 13 residues. V lost 6 bases and J lost 3; bases outside the gene matches: 5. Germline lookup yields CDR1 PRHDT and CDR2 FYEKMQ (reference sequence). The CDR3 reads CASSEGAVYEQYF. Written as DNA, the CDR3 is TGTGCCAGCAGTGAGGGGGCGGTCTACGAGCAGTACTTC.

This clone occurred once. This chain connects TRBV30 to TRBJ2-2; no clear D. V was shortened by 0 bases and J by 7 bases, with 15 bases between the two germline ends. From germline, CDR1 is GTSNPN and CDR2 SVGIG (reference sequence). The CDR3 sequence is 15 residues long. CDR3 sequence: CAWSVLGEVNGELFF. CDR3 DNA: TGTGCCTGGAGTGTCTTGGGTGAGGTTAACGGGGAGCTGTTTTTT.

The chain combines TRBV5-8 with TRBJ2-2; TRBD2 might be the D (7 bases). CDR1 and CDR2 (germline): SGHTS, YDEGEE. The CDR3 sequence is 15 residues long. With 7 bases removed from V and 8 bases from J, the gap between germline ends came to 21 bases. CDR3 region: CASDSHPGGLGELFF. CDR3 sequence (DNA): TGTGCCAGCGATTCCCACCCGGGGGGCCTAGGGGAGCTGTTTTTT.

The chain couples TRBV5-4 to TRBJ2-7; D is possibly TRBD2 (6 bases). This CDR3 is built from 15 residues. The germline V gene encodes CDR1 SGHNT and CDR2 YYREEE (reference sequence). V lost 4 bases and J 0 bases, leaving 14 bases between the germline ends. The CDR3 is CASSPLGRSSYEQYF. DNA of the CDR3: TGTGCCAGCAGCCCCCTTGGGAGGAGCTCCTACGAGCAGTACTTC.

V is TRBV19 and J is TRBJ1-4; no definite D call. The ends were cut back, 5 bases at V and 5 bases at J, with 15 bases in the middle. This CDR3 comprises 15 residues. Germline V gene sequence: CDR1 LNHDA, CDR2 SQIVND (reference sequence). The CDR3 bases are TGTGCCAGTAGTCCTGACACCCTGGGGAATGAAAAACTGTTTTTT. Protein: CASSPDTLGNEKLFF.

This chain joins TRBV27 and TRBJ1-2; D is unresolved. The V end was cut by 0 bases, the J end by 8 bases, with 13 bases between. CDR3 length: 14 residues. CDR1 and CDR2 (germline): MNHEY, SMNVEV (reference sequence). CDR3 loop: CASSLSRQMVGYTF. DNA for the CDR3: TGTGCCAGCAGTTTATCGAGGCAGATGGTGGGCTACACCTTC.

The chain combines TRBV6-1 with TRBJ2-7; D possibly corresponds to TRBD1 (6 bases). Trimming removed 8 bases from V and 0 bases from J, with 17 bases in between. This CDR3 has 15 amino acids. CDR1 is MNHNS and CDR2 is SASEGT in the germline V gene. The DNA for the CDR3 is TGTGCCAGCCTTGAACCGGGACACCTCTCCTACGAGCAGTACTTC. It encodes CASLEPGHLSYEQYF.

The chain couples TRBV30 to TRBJ1-2; D is uncertain. The CDR3 consists of 8 residues. V shed 7 bases and J shed 7 bases, with 4 bases lying between them. CDR1 is GTSNPN and CDR2 is SVGIG in the germline V gene (reference sequence). The CDR3 reads CASSGYTF. The CDR3 nucleotides read TGTGCCTCCTCTGGCTACACCTTC.

V is TRBV4-3 and J is TRBJ2-1; 7 bases are shared with TRBD1. The CDR3 runs to 16 residues. V shed 3 bases, J shed 0 bases, and the junction held 5 bases outside the gene matches. Germline CDR1 and CDR2: LGHNA and YSLEER. CDR3 DNA: TGCGCCAGCAGCCACATACAGGGGAGCTCCTACAATGAGCAGTTCTTC. Encoded protein: CASSHIQGSSYNEQFF.

In nucleotides, the CDR3 is TGTGCCAGCAGCCTCCCGACCGGGGTCAACGAGCAGTACTTC. It translates to CASSLPTGVNEQYF. The gene calls are TRBV5-6 and TRBJ2-7, with TRBD2 as a possible D gene (5 bases). The germline CDR1 and CDR2 sequences are SGHDT and YYEEEE. This CDR3 contains 14 residues. V lost 4 bases, J lost 5 bases, and 16 bases lay in between.

This sequence joins TRBV2 and TRBJ2-7, with 9 bases lining up with TRBD2. Germline CDR1 reads SNHLY; CDR2 reads FYNNEI. This CDR3 contains 16 residues. The V segment lost 3 bases and the J segment 0 bases; nucleotides outside the gene matches: 6. Here the CDR3 reads CASSEILAGTSYEQYF. The CDR3 coding sequence is TGTGCCAGCAGTGAGATTCTAGCGGGAACCTCCTACGAGCAGTACTTC.

The J gene is TRBJ1-1, the V gene TRBV19; TRBD1 matches at 8 bases. CDR1 is LNHDA and CDR2 is SQIVND in the germline V gene (reference sequence). Trimming removed 6 bases from V and 5 bases from J; junction bases left unmatched: 8. CDR3 length equals 14 residues. The CDR3 region has the DNA TGTGCCAGTAGGCTCAGGACAGGGTTGACTGAAGCTTTCTTT. It is translated as CASRLRTGLTEAFF.

V and J are TRBV28 and TRBJ2-5, with D perhaps matching TRBD1 or TRBD2 (6 bases each). Germline V gene sequence: CDR1 MDHEN, CDR2 SYDVKM. Trimming took 7 bases from V and 5 from J, leaving 14 bases between them. The CDR3 covers 13 residues. DNA of the CDR3: TGTGCCAGCACTGGGGGGCCAGGGGAGACCCAGTACTTC. Its protein is CASTGGPGETQYF.

The chain is built from TRBV29-1 and TRBJ2-7, with TRBD1 matching 8 bases. The junction had 11 bases not matched to a gene; V was cut back by 3 bases and J by 4 bases. Germline V gives CDR1 SQVTM, CDR2 ANQGSEA. The CDR3 spans 15 residues. CDR3 in DNA: TGCAGCGTTGAGGGGGTCGACAGGGGAAGTTACGAGCAGTACTTC. Its protein is CSVEGVDRGSYEQYF.

The rearrangement links TRBV6-6 to TRBJ2-5; perhaps TRBD2 as D (7 bases). The CDR3 has 14 residues. CDR1 and CDR2 (germline): MNHNY, SVGAGI (reference sequence). Trimming took 7 bases from V and 4 from J, leaving 16 bases between them. CDR3 DNA: TGTGCCAGCACCGAGGGAGGGGGGATAGAGACCCAGTACTTC. Amino acids: CASTEGGGIETQYF.

V gene TRBV27 combines with J gene TRBJ2-3; the D gene is possibly TRBD2 (6 bases). CDR1 is MNHEY and CDR2 is SMNVEV in the germline V gene (reference sequence). Trimming removed 3 bases at V and 0 bases at J, with 10 bases between. This CDR3 region has 15 residues. The CDR3 protein is CASSFRRDSTDTQYF. The CDR3, as DNA: TGTGCCAGCAGTTTTCGGCGGGACAGCACAGATACGCAGTATTTT.

The rearrangement joins TRBV4-1 to TRBJ2-2; possibly TRBD1 for D (6 bases). The CDR3 is 15 residues long. Germline assignment: CDR1 MGHRA and CDR2 YSYEKL. Trimming took off 4 bases at V and 1 base at J, with 10 bases between the two ends. CDR3: CASSPEGGNTGELFF. The CDR3 DNA reads as TGCGCCAGCAGCCCAGAAGGGGGGAACACCGGGGAGCTGTTTTTT.

The chain recombines TRBV9 with TRBJ2-2; no clear D. The CDR3 length is 14 residues. In germline, CDR1 is SGDLS, CDR2 YYNGEE. With 4 bases removed from V and 6 bases from J, the gap between germline ends came to 13 bases. The CDR3 coding sequence is TGTGCCAGCAGCCCCACTGGTAGCCCCGGGGAGCTGTTTTTT. This sequence encodes CASSPTGSPGELFF. The whole variable domain, remainder taken from reference TRBV9 and TRBJ2-2, is DSGVTQTPKHLITATGQRVTLRCSPRSGDLSVYWYQQSLDQGLQFLIQYYNGEERAKGNILERFSAQQFPDLHSELNLSSLELGDSALYFCASSPTGSPGELFFGEGSRLTVL.

The V call is TRBV5-8, the J call TRBJ2-3; TRBD2 aligns across 11 bases. Trimming at V came to 6 bases and at J to 5 bases, leaving 8 bases not matched to a gene. The V gene's germline CDR1 is SGHTS and CDR2 YDEGEE. CDR3 length: 15 residues. The CDR3 region has the DNA TGTGCCAGCACCTTCGGGACTAGCGGAAGAGATACGCAGTATTTT. Translation gives CASTFGTSGRDTQYF.

The sample holds one count of this clone. The gene calls are TRBV4-1 and TRBJ2-5, with D perhaps matching TRBD1 (5 bases). Germline V gene lookup returns CDR1 MGHRA and CDR2 YSYEKL. V dropped 1 base and J dropped 3 bases, with 15 bases sitting between them. The CDR3 consists of 16 residues. Here the CDR3 reads CASSQGPGKGEETQYF. The DNA for the CDR3 is TGCGCCAGCAGCCAAGGGCCAGGAAAAGGGGAAGAGACCCAGTACTTC.

This clone was seen just once. Distinct nucleotide sequences in the sample also encode this CDR3. The rearrangement uses TRBV7-9 and TRBJ2-7; a possible D gene is TRBD2 (5 bases). V was pared by 0 bases and J by 4 bases, with 7 bases between. CDR1 and CDR2 from the germline V gene are SEHNR and FQNEAQ (reference sequence). The CDR3 runs 13 residues. The CDR3 nucleotides are TGTGCCAGCAGCTTAGCGGCGGGTTACGAGCAGTACTTC. Its translation: CASSLAAGYEQYF.

CDR3 amino acids: CSVEDEAGGPWEQFF. CDR3 coding DNA: TGCAGCGTTGAAGATGAAGCGGGAGGGCCCTGGGAGCAGTTCTTC. This chain links TRBV29-1 with TRBJ2-1; TRBD2 matches 10 bases. After removal of 0 bases from V and 10 bases from J, the junction contained 9 bases not matched to a gene. Looked up from germline, CDR1 is SQVTM and CDR2 is ANQGSEA. The CDR3 has 15 residues.

The V call is TRBV29-1, the J call TRBJ2-7, with D maybe TRBD2 (5 bases). Germline V CDR1 and CDR2: SQVTM, ANQGSEA. Trimming removed 5 bases at V and 5 bases at J, with 10 bases between. This CDR3 is built from 11 residues. The CDR3: CSVRTLHEQYF. CDR3 in DNA: TGCAGCGTTCGGACTCTCCACGAGCAGTACTTC.

V is TRBV2 and J is TRBJ2-7; 9 bases fit TRBD2. CDR3 length equals 16 residues. Germline CDR1 is SNHLY and CDR2 is FYNNEI. V trimming: 6 bases; J trimming: 7 bases; junction bases outside the gene matches: 16. DNA of the CDR3: TGTGCCAGCAGCGGCGACGCGGGGCTAGCGGGACATGAGCAGTACTTC. The encoded protein is CASSGDAGLAGHEQYF.

J is TRBJ2-2 and V is TRBV9; D might be TRBD2 (6 bases). CDR1 is SGDLS, CDR2 YYNGEE, per germline. This CDR3 has 16 amino acids. V was pared by 0 bases and J by 6 bases, with 15 bases between. CDR3 sequence reads: CASSVAWSGGAGELFF. CDR3 coding DNA: TGTGCCAGCAGCGTAGCGTGGAGCGGCGGGGCCGGGGAGCTGTTTTTT.

V usage is TRBV4-1 and J usage is TRBJ2-7; D remains ambiguous. From germline, CDR1 is MGHRA and CDR2 YSYEKL. The V end lost 1 base, the J end lost 2 bases, and 9 bases lay between the germline ends. This CDR3 is 14 amino acids long. Written as DNA, the CDR3 is TGCGCCAGCAGCCAAGCGACCCGGGCCTACGAGCAGTACTTC. Protein: CASSQATRAYEQYF.